This T cell receptor (beta chain) was retrieved from a study of T cell responses to AZD1222 COVID-19 vaccine. Study findings and constraints: Baseline serology detected seropositivity in only six or seven AZD1222 recipients. Sampled repertoires all dated from after the peak T cell response. Once two AZD1222 doses were given, Spike-specific TCR breadth and depth went up. Donors in the cohort were predominantly white British and more often female, and clonal diversity was possibly underestimated.

This clone was picked up a small number of times. Its antigen is as yet unknown. V was pared by 3 bases and J by 0 bases, with 18 bases between. This CDR3 has 18 amino acids. Germline CDR1 and CDR2: LGHDT and YNNKEL (reference sequence). Here immunoSEQ multiplex PCR was the method, and the copy in TCRdb shows in-frame clones only, minus some. The sample gives approximately 150,000 clones, about 92% of which show up once; 12% is in the top ten. The source of this sequence is an adult who had recovered from COVID-19. This chain joins TRBV3-1 (or the pseudogene TRBV3-2) and TRBJ1-5; possibly TRBD1 for D (5 bases). The source material was peripheral blood, sampled after recovery from COVID-19. The DNA of the CDR3 is TGTGCCAGCAGCCATGGCCTTCTGACAGATCCTAGCAATCAGCCCCAGCATTTT. Residues: CASSHGLLTDPSNQPQHF.